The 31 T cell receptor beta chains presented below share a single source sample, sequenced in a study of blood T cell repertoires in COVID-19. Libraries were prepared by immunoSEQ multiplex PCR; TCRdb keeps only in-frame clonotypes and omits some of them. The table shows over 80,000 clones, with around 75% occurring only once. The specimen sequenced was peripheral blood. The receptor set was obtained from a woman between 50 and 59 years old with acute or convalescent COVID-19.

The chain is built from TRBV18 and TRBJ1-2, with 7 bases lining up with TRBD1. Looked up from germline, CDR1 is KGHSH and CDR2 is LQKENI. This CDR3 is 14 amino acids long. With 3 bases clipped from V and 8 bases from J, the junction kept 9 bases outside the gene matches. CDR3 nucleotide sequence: TGTGCCAGCTCACCCTCGGGACAGAGTGCAGGCTACACCTTC. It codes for CASSPSGQSAGYTF.

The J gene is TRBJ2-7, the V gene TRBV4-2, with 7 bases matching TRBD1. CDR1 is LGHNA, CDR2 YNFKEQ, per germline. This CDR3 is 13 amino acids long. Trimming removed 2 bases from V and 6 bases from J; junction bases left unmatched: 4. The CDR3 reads CASSQRQGTEQYF. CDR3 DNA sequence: TGTGCCAGCAGCCAAAGACAGGGAACCGAGCAGTACTTC.

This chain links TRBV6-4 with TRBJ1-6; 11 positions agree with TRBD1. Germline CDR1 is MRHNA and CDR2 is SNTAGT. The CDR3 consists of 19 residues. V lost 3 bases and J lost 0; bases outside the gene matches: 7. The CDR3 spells CASSEFAGTGGSYNSPLHF. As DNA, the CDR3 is TGTGCCAGCAGTGAGTTCGCGGGGACAGGGGGCTCCTATAATTCACCCCTCCACTTT.

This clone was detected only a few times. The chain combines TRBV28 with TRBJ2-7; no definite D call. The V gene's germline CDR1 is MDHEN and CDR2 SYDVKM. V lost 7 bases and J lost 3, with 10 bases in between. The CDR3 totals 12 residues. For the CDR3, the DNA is TGTGCCAGCACGAGGAGTAACTACGAGCAGTACTTC. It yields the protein CASTRSNYEQYF.

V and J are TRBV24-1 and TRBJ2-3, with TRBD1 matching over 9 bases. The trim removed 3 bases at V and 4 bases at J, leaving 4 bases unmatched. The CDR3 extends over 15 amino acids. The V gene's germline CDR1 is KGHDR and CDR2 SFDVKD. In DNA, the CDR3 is TGTGCCACCAGTGATGGGACAGGGCTTTCAGATACGCAGTATTTT. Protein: CATSDGTGLSDTQYF.

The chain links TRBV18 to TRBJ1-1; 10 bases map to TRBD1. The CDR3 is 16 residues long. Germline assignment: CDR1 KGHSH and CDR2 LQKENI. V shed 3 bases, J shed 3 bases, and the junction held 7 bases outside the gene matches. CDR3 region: CASSPGQGLLYTEAFF. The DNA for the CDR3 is TGTGCCAGCTCACCGGGACAGGGGCTGTTGTACACTGAAGCTTTCTTT.

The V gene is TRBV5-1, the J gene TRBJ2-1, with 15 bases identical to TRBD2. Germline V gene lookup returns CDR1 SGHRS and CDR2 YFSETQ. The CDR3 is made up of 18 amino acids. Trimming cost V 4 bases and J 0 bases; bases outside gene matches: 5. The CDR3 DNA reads TGCGCCAGCAGCCCGGGACTAGCGGGGGGTTTCTCCTACAATGAGCAGTTCTTC. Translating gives CASSPGLAGGFSYNEQFF.

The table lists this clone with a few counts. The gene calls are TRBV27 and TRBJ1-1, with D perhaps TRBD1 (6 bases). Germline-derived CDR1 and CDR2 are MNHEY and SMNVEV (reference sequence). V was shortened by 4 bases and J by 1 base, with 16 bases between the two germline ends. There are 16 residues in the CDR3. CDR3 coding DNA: TGTGCCAGCAGTTGGGGGACACCTACAGGGAACACTGAAGCTTTCTTT. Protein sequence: CASSWGTPTGNTEAFF.

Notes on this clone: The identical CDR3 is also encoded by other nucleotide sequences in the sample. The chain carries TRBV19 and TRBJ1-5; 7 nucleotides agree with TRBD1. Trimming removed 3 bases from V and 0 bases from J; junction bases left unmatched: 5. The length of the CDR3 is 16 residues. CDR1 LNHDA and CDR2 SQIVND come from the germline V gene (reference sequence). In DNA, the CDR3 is TGTGCCAGTAGTATCTTCGGGACAGTTAGCAATCAGCCCCAGCATTTT. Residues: CASSIFGTVSNQPQHF.

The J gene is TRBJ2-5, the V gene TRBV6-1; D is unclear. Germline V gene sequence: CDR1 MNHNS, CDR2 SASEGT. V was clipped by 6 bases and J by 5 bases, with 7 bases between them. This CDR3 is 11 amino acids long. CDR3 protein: CASSNGETQYF. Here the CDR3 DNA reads TGTGCCAGCAGCAACGGGGAGACCCAGTACTTC.

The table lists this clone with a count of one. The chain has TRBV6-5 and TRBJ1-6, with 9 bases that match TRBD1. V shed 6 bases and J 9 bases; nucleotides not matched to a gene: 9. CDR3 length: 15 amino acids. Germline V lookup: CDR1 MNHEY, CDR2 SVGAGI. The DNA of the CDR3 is TGTGCCAGCAGATCTCCGGGACAGGGTACTTCACCCCTCCACTTT. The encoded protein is CASRSPGQGTSPLHF.

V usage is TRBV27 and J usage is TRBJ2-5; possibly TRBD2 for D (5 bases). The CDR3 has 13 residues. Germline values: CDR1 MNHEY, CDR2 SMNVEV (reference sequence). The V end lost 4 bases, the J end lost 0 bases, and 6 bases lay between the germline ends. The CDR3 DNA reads TGTGCCAGCAGTTGGACTTACCAAGAGACCCAGTACTTC. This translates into CASSWTYQETQYF.

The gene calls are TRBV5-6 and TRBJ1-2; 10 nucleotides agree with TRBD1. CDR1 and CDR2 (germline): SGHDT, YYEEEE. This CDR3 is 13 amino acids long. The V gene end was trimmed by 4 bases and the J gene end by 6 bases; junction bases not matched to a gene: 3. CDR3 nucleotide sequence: TGTGCCAGCAGCCCGGGGACAGGGGATGGCTACACCTTC. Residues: CASSPGTGDGYTF.

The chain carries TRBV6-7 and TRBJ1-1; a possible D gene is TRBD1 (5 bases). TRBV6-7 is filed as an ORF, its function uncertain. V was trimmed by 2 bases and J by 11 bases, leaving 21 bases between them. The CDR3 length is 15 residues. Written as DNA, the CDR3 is TGTGCCAGCAGTTACCCGAGGTCAGGGCTCATACGGGCTTTCTTT. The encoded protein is CASSYPRSGLIRAFF.

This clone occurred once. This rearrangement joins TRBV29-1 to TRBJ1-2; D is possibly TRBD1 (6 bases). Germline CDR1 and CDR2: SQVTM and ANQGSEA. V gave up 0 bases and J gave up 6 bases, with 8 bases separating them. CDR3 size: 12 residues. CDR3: CSVEEGGHGYTF. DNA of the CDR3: TGCAGCGTTGAAGAAGGGGGACATGGCTACACCTTC. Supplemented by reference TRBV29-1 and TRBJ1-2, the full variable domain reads SAVISQKPSRDICQRGTSLTIQCQVDSQVTMMFWYRQQPGQSLTLIATANQGSEATYESGFVIDKFPISRPNLTFSTLTVSNMSPEDSSIYLCSVEEGGHGYTFGSGTRLTVV.

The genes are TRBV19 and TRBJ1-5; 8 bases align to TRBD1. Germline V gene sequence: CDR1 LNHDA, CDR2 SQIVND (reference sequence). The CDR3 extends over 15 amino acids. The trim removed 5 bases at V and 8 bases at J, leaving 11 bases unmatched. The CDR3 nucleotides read TGTGCCAGTAGTGACGACAGGGGCAGCAGAGAGCCCCAGCATTTT. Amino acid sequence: CASSDDRGSREPQHF.

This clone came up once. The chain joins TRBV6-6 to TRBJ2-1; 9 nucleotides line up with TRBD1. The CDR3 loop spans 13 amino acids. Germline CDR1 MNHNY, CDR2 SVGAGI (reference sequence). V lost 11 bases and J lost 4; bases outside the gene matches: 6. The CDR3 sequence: CASGTGTYNEQFF. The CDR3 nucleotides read TGTGCCTCCGGGACAGGGACTTACAATGAGCAGTTCTTC.

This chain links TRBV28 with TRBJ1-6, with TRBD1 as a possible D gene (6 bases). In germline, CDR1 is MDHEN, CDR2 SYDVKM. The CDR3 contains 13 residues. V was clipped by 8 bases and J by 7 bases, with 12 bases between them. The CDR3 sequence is CASSTGNNSPLHF. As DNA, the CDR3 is TGTGCCAGCTCGACAGGAAACAATTCACCCCTCCACTTT. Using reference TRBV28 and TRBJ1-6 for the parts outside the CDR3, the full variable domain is DVKVTQSSRYLVKRTGEKVFLECVQDMDHENMFWYRQDPGLGLRLIYFSYDVKMKEKGDIPEGYSVSREKKERFSLILESASTNQTSMYLCASSTGNNSPLHFGNGTRLTVT.

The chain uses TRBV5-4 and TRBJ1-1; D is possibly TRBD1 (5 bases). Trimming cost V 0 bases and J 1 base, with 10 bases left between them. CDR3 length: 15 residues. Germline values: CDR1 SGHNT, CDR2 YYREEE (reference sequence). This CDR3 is CASSLAQAGNTEAFF. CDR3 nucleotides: TGTGCCAGCAGCTTGGCACAGGCTGGGAACACTGAAGCTTTCTTT. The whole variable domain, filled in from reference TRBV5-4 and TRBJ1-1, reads ETGVTQSPTHLIKTRGQQVTLRCSSQSGHNTVSWYQQALGQGPQFIFQYYREEENGRGNFPPRFSGLQFPNYSSELNVNALELDDSALYLCASSLAQAGNTEAFFGQGTRLTVV.

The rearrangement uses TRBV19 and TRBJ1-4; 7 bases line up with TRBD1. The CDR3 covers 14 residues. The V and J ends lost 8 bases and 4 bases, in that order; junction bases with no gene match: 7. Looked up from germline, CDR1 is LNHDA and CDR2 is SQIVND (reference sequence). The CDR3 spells CASSRDSNNEKLFF. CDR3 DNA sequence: TGTGCCAGTTCCCGGGACAGCAATAATGAAAAACTGTTTTTT.

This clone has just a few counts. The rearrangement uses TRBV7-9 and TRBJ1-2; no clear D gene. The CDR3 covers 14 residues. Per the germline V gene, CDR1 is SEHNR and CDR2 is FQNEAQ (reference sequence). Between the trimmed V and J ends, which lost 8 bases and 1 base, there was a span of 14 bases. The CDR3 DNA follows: TGTGCCAGCCGCGCTCCAACCGTTAACTATGGCTACACCTTC. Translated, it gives CASRAPTVNYGYTF.

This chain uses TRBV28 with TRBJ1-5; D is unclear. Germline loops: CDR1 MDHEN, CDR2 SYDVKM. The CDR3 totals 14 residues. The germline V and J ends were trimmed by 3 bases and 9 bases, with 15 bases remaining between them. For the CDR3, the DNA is TGTGCCAGCAGTTTTAACGGCCGGTACAGGCCCCAGCATTTT. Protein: CASSFNGRYRPQHF.

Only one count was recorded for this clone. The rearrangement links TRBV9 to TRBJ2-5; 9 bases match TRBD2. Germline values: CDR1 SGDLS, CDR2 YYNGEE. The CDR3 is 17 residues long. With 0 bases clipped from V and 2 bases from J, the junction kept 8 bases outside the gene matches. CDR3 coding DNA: TGTGCCAGCAGCGTAGGGAGGCGGGGGGGCTCTCAAGAGACCCAGTACTTC. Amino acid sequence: CASSVGRRGGSQETQYF.

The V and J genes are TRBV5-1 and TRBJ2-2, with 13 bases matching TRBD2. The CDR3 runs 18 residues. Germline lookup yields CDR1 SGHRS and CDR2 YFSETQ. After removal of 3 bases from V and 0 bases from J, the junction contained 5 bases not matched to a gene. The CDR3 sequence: CASSWTSGGFANTGELFF. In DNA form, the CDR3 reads TGCGCCAGCAGCTGGACTAGCGGGGGCTTCGCGAACACCGGGGAGCTGTTTTTT.

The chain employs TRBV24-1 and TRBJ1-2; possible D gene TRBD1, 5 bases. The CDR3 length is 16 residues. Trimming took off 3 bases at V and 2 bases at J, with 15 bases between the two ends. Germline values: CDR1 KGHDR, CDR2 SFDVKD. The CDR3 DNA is TGTGCCACCAGTGATCCCGCCATGAAGGGGAACTATGGCTACACCTTC. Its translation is CATSDPAMKGNYGYTF.

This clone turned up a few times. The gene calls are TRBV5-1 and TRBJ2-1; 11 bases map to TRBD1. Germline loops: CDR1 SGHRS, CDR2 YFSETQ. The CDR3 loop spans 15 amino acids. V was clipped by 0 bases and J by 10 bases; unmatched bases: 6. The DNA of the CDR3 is TGCGCCAGCAGCTTGGAGGGACAGGGGGTTAGAGAGCAGTTCTTC. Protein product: CASSLEGQGVREQFF. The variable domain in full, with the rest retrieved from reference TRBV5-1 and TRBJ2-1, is KAGVTQTPRYLIKTRGQQVTLSCSPISGHRSVSWYQQTPGQGLQFLFEYFSETQRNKGNFPGRFSGRQFSNSRSEMNVSTLELGDSALYLCASSLEGQGVREQFFGPGTRLTVL.

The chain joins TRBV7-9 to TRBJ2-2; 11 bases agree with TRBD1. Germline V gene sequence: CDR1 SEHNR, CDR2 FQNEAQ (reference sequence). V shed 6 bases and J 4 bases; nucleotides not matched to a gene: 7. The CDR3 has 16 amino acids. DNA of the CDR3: TGTGCCAGCAGGTACACCGGGACAGGGGGCACCGGGGAGCTGTTTTTT. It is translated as CASRYTGTGGTGELFF.

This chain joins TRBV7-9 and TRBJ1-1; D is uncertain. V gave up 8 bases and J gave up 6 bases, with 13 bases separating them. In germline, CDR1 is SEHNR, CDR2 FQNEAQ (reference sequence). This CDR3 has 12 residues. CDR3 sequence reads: CASFEEAAEAFF. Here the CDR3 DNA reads TGTGCCAGCTTTGAAGAGGCAGCTGAAGCTTTCTTT. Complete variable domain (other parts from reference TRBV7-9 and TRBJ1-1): DTGVSQNPRHKITKRGQNVTFRCDPISEHNRLYWYRQTLGQGPEFLTYFQNEAQLEKSRLLSDRFSAERPKGSFSTLEIQRTEQGDSAMYLCASFEEAAEAFFGQGTRLTVV.

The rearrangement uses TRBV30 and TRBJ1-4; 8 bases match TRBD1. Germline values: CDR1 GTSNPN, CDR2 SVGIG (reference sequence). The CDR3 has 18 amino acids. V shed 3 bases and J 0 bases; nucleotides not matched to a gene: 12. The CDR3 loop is CAWSAYRGAPTTNEKLFF. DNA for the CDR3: TGTGCCTGGAGCGCCTACAGGGGGGCACCCACAACTAATGAAAAACTGTTTTTT.

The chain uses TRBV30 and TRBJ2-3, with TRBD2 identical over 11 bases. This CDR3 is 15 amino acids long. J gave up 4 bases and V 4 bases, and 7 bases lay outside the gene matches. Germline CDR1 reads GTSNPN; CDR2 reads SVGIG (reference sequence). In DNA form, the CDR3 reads TGTGCCTGGATATTAGCGGGGGGGCTATCAGATACGCAGTATTTT. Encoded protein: CAWILAGGLSDTQYF.

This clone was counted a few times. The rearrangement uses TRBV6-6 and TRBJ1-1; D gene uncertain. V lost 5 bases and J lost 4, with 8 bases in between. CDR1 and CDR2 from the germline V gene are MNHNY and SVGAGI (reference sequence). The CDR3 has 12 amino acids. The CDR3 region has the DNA TGTGCCAGCAGTCGGGAGGGCACTGAAGCTTTCTTT. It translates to CASSREGTEAFF.